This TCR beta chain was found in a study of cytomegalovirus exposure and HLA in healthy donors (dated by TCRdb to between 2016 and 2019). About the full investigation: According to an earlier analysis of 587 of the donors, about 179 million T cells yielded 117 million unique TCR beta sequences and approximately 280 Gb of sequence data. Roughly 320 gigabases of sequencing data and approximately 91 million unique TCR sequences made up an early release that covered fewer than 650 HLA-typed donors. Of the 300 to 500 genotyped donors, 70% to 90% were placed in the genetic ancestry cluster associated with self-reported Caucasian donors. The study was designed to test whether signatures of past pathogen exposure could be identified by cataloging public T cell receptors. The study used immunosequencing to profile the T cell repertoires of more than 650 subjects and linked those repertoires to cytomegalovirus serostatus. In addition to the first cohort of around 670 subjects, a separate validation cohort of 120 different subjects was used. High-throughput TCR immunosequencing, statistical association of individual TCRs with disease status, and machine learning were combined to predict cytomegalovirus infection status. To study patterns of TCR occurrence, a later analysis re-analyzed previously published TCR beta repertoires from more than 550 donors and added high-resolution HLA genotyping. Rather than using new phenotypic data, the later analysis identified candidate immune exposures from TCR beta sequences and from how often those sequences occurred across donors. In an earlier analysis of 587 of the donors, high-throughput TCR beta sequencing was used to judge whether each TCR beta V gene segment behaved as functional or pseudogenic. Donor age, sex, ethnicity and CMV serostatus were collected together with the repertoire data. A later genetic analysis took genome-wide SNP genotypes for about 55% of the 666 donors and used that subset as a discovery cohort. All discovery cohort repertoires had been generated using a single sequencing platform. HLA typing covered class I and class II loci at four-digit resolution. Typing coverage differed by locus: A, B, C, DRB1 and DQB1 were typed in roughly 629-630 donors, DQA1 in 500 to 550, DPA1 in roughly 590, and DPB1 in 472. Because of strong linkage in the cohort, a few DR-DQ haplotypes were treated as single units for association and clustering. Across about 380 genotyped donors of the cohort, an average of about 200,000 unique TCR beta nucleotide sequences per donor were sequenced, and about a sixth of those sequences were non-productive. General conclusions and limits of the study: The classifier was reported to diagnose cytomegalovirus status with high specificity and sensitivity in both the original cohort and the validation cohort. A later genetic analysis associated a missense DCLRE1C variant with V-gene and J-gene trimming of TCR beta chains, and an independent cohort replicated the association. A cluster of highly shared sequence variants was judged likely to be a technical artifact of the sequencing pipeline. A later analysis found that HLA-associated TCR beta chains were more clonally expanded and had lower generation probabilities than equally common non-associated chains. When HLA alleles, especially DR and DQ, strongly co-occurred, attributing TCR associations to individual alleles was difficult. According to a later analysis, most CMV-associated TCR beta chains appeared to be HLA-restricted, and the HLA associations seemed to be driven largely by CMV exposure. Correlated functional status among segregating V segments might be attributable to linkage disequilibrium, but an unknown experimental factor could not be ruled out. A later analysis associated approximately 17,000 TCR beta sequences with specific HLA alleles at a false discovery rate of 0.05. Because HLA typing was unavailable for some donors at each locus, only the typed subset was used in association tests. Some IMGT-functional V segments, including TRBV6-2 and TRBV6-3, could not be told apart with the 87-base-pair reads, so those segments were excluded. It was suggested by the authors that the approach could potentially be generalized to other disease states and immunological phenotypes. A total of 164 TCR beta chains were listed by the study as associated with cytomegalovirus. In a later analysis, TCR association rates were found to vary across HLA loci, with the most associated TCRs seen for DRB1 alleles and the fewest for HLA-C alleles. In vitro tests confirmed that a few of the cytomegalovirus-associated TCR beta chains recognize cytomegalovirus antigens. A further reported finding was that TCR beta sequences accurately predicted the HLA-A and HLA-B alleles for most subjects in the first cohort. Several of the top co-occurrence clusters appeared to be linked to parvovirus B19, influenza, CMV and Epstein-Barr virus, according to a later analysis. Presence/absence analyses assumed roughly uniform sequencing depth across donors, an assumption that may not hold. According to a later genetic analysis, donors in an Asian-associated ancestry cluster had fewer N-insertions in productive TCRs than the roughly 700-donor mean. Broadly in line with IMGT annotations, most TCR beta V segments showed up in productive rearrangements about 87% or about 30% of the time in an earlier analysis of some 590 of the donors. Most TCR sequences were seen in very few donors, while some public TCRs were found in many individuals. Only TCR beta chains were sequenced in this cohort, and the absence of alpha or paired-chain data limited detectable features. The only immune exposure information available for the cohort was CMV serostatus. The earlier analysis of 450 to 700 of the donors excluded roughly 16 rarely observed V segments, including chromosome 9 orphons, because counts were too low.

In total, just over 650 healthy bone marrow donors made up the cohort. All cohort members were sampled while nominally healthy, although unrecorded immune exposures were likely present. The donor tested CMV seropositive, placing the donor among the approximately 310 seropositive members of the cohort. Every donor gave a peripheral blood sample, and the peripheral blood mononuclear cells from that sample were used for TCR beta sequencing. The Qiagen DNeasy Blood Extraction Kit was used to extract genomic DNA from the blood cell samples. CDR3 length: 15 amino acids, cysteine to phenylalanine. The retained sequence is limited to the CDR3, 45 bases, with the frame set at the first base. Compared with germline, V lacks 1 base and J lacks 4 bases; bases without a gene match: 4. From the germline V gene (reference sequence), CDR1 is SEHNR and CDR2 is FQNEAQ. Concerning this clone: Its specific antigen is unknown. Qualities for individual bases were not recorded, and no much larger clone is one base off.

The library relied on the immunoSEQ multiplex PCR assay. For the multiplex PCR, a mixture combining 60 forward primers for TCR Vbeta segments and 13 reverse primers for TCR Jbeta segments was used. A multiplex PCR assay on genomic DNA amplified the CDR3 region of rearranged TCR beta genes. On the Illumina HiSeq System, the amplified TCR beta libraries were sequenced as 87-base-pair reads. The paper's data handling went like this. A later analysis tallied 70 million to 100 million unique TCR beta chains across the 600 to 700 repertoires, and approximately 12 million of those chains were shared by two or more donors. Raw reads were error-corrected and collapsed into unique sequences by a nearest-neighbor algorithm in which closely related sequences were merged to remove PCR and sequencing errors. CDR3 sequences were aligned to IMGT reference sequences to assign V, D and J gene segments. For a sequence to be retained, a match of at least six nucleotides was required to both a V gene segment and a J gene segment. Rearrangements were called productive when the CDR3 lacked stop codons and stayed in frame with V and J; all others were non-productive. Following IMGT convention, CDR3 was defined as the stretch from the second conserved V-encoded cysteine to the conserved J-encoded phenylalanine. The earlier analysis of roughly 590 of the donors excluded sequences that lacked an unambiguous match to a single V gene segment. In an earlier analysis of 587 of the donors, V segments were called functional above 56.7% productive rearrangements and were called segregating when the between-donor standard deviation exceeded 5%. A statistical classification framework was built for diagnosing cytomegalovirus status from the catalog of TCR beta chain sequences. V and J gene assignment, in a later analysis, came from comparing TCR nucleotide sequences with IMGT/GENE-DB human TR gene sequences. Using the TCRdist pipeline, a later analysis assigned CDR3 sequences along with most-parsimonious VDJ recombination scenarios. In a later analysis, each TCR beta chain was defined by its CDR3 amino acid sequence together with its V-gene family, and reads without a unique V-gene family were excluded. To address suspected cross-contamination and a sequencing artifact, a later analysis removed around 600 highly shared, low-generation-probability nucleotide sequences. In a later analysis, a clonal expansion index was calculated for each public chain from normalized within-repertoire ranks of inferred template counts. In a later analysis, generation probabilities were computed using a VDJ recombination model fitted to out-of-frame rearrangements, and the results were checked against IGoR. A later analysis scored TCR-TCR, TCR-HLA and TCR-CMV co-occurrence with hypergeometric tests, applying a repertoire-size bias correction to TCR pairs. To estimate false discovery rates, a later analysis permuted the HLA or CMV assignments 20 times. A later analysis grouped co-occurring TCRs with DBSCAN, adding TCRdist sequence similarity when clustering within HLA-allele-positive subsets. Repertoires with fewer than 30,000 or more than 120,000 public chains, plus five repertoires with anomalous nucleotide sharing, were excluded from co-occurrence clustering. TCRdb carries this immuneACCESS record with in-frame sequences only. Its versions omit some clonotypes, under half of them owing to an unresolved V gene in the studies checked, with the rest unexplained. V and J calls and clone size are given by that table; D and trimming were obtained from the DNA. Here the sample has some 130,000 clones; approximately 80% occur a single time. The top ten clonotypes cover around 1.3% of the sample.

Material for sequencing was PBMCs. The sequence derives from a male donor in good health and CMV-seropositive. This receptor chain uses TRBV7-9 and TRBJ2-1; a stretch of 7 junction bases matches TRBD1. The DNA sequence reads TGTGCCAGCAGCTTAGGGACAGGCCCATACAATGAGCAGTTCTTC. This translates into CASSLGTGPYNEQFF. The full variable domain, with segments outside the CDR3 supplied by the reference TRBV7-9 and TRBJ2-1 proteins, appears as DTGVSQNPRHKITKRGQNVTFRCDPISEHNRLYWYRQTLGQGPEFLTYFQNEAQLEKSRLLSDRFSAERPKGSFSTLEIQRTEQGDSAMYLCASSLGTGPYNEQFFGPGTRLTVL.